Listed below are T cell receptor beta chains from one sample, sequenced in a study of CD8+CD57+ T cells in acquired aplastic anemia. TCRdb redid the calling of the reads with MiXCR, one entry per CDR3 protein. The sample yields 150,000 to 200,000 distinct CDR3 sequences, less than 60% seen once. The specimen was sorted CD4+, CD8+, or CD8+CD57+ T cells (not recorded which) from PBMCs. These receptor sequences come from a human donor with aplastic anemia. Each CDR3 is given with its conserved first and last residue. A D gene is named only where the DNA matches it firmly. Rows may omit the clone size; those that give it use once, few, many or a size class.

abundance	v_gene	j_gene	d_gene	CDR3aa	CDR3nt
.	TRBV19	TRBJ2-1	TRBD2	CASSLAGDTYNGQFF	TGTGCCAGTAGCCTAGCGGGAGACACCTACAATGGACAGTTCTTC
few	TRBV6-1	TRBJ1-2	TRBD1	CASRDRARSLYGYTF	TGTGCCAGTAGGGACAGGGCCCGTAGCCTCTATGGCTACACCTTC
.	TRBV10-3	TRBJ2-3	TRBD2	CAISPGLAIAGADTQYF	TGTGCCATCAGCCCGGGACTAGCGATTGCCGGAGCAGATACGCAGTATTTT
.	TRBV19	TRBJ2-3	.	CASSMTRGRTDAQYF	TGTGCCAGTAGTATGACCAGGGGCCGCACAGATGCGCAGTATTTT
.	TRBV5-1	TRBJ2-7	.	CASSLVEGIMSYEQYF	TGCGCCAGCAGCTTAGTAGAGGGAATTATGTCCTACGAGCAGTACTTC
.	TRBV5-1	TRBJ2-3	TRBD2	CASSLGTSGRPPDTQYF	TGCGCCAGCAGCTTGGGGACTAGCGGGAGGCCGCCAGATACGCAGTATTTT
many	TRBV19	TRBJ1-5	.	CASSIMENNQPQHF	TGTGCCAGTAGTATAATGGAGAATAATCAGCCCCAGCATTTT
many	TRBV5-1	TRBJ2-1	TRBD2	CASSLDGGAVGEQFF	TGCGCCAGCAGCTTGGACGGGGGGGCCGTTGGTGAGCAGTTCTTC
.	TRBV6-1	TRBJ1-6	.	CASSEQGSAVTPLHF	TGTGCCAGCAGCGAACAGGGTTCCGCCGTGACACCCCTCCACTTT
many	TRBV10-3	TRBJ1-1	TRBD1	CAISRTGDTEAFF	TGTGCCATCAGTCGGACAGGGGACACTGAAGCTTTCTTT
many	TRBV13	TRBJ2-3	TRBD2	CASSPQFGGSTDTQYF	TGTGCCAGCAGCCCACAATTCGGGGGGAGCACAGATACGCAGTATTTT
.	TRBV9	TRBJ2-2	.	CASSVGTQGNTGELFF	TGTGCCAGCAGCGTTGGGACACAGGGGAACACCGGGGAGCTGTTTTTT
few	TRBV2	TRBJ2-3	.	CASSDEADTQYF	TGTGCCAGCAGCGACGAGGCAGACACGCAGTATTTT
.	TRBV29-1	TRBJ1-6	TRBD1	CSALTGREGPLHF	TGCAGCGCACTGACAGGGCGTGAGGGACCCCTCCACTTT
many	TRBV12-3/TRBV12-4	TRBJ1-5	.	CASSLAQPNQPQHF	TGTGCCAGCAGTTTAGCCCAACCTAATCAGCCCCAGCATTTT
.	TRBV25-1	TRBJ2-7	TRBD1	CASSRTGEDYEQYF	TGTGCCAGCAGCAGAACAGGGGAAGACTACGAGCAGTACTTC
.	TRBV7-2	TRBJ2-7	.	CASNLRTESSYEQYF	TGTGCCAGCAACCTGAGGACAGAGAGCTCCTACGAGCAGTACTTC
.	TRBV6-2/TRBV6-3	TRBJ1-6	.	CASSYPPKSPYNSPLHF	TGTGCCAGCAGTTACCCTCCGAAGAGTCCATATAATTCACCCCTCCACTTT
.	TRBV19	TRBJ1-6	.	CASSAAVDSPLHF	TGTGCCAGTAGTGCCGCTGTGGATTCACCCCTCCACTTT
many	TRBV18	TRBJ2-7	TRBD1	CASSPPGTGVLYEQYF	TGTGCCAGCTCACCACCCGGGACAGGGGTCCTCTACGAGCAGTACTTC
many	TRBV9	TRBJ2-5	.	CASSPSVGRAETQYF	TGTGCCAGCAGCCCCAGTGTGGGGCGGGCAGAGACCCAGTACTTC
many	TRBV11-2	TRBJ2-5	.	CASSLNRGAVETQYF	TGTGCCAGCAGCTTAAATAGGGGGGCCGTAGAGACCCAGTACTTC
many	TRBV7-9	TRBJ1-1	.	CASSPILTEAFF	TGTGCCAGCAGCCCGATTCTCACTGAAGCTTTCTTT
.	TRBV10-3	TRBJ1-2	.	CASQGDDYGYTF	TGTGCCAGCCAAGGGGACGACTATGGCTACACCTTC
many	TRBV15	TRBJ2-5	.	CATSSSWGGAAMEAQYF	TGTGCCACCAGCAGTAGTTGGGGCGGAGCGGCCATGGAGGCCCAGTACTTC
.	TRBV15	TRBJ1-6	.	CATSRVRGIGSPLHF	TGTGCCACCAGCAGAGTTCGGGGTATAGGTTCACCCCTCCACTTT
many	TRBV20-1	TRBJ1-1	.	CSAPQGQPNTEAFF	TGCAGTGCCCCCCAGGGGCAGCCGAACACTGAAGCTTTCTTT
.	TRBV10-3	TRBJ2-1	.	CAISDTYNEQFF	TGTGCCATCAGTGATACCTACAATGAGCAGTTCTTC
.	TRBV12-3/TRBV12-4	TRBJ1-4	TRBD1	CASSFRDRVNEKLLF	TGTGCCAGCAGTTTTCGTGACAGGGTTAATGAAAAACTGCTTTTT
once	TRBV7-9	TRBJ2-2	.	CASSIGTLRTGELFF	TGTGCCAGCAGTATAGGGACTCTACGGACCGGGGAGCTGTTTTTT